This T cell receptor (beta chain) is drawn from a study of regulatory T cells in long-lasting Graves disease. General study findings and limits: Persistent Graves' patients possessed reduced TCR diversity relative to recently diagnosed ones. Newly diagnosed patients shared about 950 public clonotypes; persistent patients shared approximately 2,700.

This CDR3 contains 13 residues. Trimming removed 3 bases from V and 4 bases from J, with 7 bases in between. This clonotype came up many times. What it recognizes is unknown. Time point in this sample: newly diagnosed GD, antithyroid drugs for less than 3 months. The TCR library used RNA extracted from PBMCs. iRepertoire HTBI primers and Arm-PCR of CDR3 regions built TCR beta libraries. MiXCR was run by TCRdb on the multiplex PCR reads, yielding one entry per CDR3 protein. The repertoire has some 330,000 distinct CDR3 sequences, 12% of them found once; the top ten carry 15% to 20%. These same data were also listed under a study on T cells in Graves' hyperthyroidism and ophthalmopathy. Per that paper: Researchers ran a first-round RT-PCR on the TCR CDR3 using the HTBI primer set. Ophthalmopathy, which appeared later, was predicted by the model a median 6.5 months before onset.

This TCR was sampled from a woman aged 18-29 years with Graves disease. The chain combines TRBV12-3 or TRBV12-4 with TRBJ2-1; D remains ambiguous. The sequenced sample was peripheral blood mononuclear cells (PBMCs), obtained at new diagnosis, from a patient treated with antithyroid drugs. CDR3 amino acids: CASSLNSYNEQFF. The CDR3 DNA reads TGTGCCAGCAGTTTGAACAGTTACAATGAGCAGTTCTTC.